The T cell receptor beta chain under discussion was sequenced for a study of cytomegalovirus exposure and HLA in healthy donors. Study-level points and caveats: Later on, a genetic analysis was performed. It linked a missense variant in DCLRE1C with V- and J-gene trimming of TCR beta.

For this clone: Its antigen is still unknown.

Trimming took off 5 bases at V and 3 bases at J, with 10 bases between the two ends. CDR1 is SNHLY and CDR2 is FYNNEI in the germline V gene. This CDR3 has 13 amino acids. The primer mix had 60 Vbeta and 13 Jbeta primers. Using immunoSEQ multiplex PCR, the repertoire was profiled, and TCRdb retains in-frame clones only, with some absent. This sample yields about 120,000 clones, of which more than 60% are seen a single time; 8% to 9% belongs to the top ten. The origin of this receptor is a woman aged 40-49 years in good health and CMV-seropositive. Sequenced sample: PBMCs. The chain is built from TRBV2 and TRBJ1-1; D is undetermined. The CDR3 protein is CASSTDLDTEAFF. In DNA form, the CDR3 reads TGTGCCAGCAGTACGGACTTGGACACTGAAGCTTTCTTT.